Presented here are 8 T cell receptor beta chains from one specimen sequenced in a study of blood T cell repertoires in COVID-19. TCRdb keeps only in-frame clones here, not all; method: immunoSEQ multiplex PCR. The data show around 160,000 clones, approximately 84% seen once. Material for sequencing was peripheral blood. These receptors were taken from a woman older than 75 with acute or convalescent COVID-19.

V is TRBV29-1 and J is TRBJ2-1; weak D call: TRBD1 (7 bases). Trimming removed 5 bases at V and 1 base at J, with 12 bases between. Germline assignment: CDR1 SQVTM and CDR2 ANQGSEA. The CDR3 is 14 residues long. The CDR3, as DNA: TGCAGCGTTTCACAGGGGACTTCCTACAATGAGCAGTTCTTC. Translated: CSVSQGTSYNEQFF.

The chain employs TRBV14 and TRBJ1-1; D is ambiguous. This CDR3 is built from 15 residues. The V end was cut by 0 bases, the J end by 4 bases, with 12 bases between. Per germline, CDR1 SGHDN and CDR2 FVKESK. CDR3 residues: CASSQDTGSLTEAFF. The CDR3 DNA is TGTGCCAGCAGCCAAGACACGGGTTCTCTCACTGAAGCTTTCTTT.

This clone was seen a few times. The gene calls are TRBV2 and TRBJ1-1; D possibly corresponds to TRBD1 (6 bases). Germline V CDR1 and CDR2: SNHLY, FYNNEI. V gave up 8 bases and J gave up 1 base, with 23 bases separating them. This CDR3 is built from 17 residues. CDR3 in DNA: TGTGCCAGCGGGGACGGCGGATCTCCGACAGGGAACACTGAAGCTTTCTTT. As protein: CASGDGGSPTGNTEAFF.

The J gene is TRBJ2-1, the V gene TRBV6-1, with TRBD2 matching 7 bases. With 2 bases clipped from V and 7 bases from J, the junction kept 5 bases outside the gene matches. The V gene's germline CDR1 is MNHNS and CDR2 SASEGT. The CDR3 totals 14 residues. The CDR3 sequence: CASSEPGGKNEQFF. As DNA, the CDR3 is TGTGCCAGCAGTGAACCCGGGGGGAAGAATGAGCAGTTCTTC.

V usage is TRBV6-4 and J usage is TRBJ1-4, with D perhaps TRBD1 (6 bases). CDR1 is MRHNA and CDR2 is SNTAGT in the germline V gene. Trimming took off 2 bases at V and 8 bases at J, with 18 bases between the two ends. The CDR3 length is 16 residues. CDR3 sequence: CASSDPEQGMREKLFF. In DNA form, the CDR3 reads TGTGCCAGCAGTGACCCAGAACAGGGAATGAGGGAAAAACTGTTTTTT.

The gene calls are TRBV7-9 and TRBJ1-1, with 7 positions matching TRBD1. This CDR3 contains 13 residues. Germline CDR1 SEHNR, CDR2 FQNEAQ (reference sequence). Germline trimming cut 3 bases from V and 8 bases from J; bases unmatched to any gene: 6. The CDR3 protein is CASSFVQGKEAFF. The CDR3 nucleotides read TGTGCCAGCAGCTTTGTACAGGGGAAAGAAGCTTTCTTT.

The DNA of the CDR3 is TGTGCCAGTAGTATCGGACAGGCAACTAATGAAAAACTGTTTTTT. Amino acids: CASSIGQATNEKLFF. The chain has TRBV19 and TRBJ1-4, with 7 positions matching TRBD1. CDR1 is LNHDA, CDR2 SQIVND, per germline (reference sequence). J was trimmed by 0 bases and V by 3 bases; bases with no gene match: 1. The CDR3 spans 15 residues.

The chain recombines TRBV7-3 with TRBJ2-1; no definite D call. Germline lookup yields CDR1 SGHTA and CDR2 FQGTGA. The CDR3 is made up of 14 amino acids. V was clipped by 4 bases and J by 3 bases, with 10 bases between them. In DNA form, the CDR3 reads TGTGCCAGCAGCTACAGTACAGACTACAATGAGCAGTTCTTC. This codes for CASSYSTDYNEQFF.